This T cell receptor (beta chain) is from a study of T-cell reconstitution after alpha-beta-depleted transplantation in children. General study findings and limits: Two months or so post-transplant, alpha-beta T cells reportedly derived from several hundred expanded graft clones. One year post-transplant, T-cell counts and diversity were largely derived from T cells produced anew. There were some patients whose high TCRbeta diversity at day 60 came from surviving recipient T cells and thymic progenitors.

Unique molecular identifiers were built into the TCRbeta library. From the PCR reads, TCRdb called clonotypes with MiXCR, one entry per CDR3 protein. This table has around 440,000 distinct CDR3 sequences, about 10% appearing once. This clonotype was recorded at least ten times. No antigen is known for it. Trimming at V came to 6 bases and at J to 4 bases, leaving 7 bases not matched to a gene. The CDR3 covers 14 residues. The source of this sequence is a child aged 2 to 10 with inherited bone marrow failure, due to receive a stem cell transplant. Sequenced material: PBMCs, taken before TCRalphabeta/CD19-depleted stem cell transplant. V is TRBV12-3 or TRBV12-4 and J is TRBJ2-3, with 7 bases fitting TRBD2. The CDR3 sequence: CASSLRLAPDTQYF. CDR3 DNA: TGTGCCAGCAGCCTTAGACTAGCCCCAGATACGCAGTATTTT.